This T cell receptor beta chain is from a study of cytomegalovirus exposure and HLA in healthy donors (dated 2017 in TCRdb). Study-level background: An earlier analysis of roughly 500 of the donors reported approximately 300 Gb of sequence data and 117 million unique TCR beta sequences obtained from 150 million to 200 million T cells. Approximately 300 gigabases of sequencing data and approximately 92 million unique TCR sequences made up an early release that covered roughly 670 HLA-typed donors. Of the 350 to 450 genotyped donors, 80% to 90% were placed in the genetic ancestry cluster associated with self-reported Caucasian donors. The study aimed to test whether signatures of past pathogen exposure could be identified by cataloging public T cell receptors. The study used immunosequencing to profile the T cell repertoires of 666 subjects and linked those repertoires to cytomegalovirus serostatus. In addition to the first cohort of 650 to 750 subjects, a separate validation cohort of some 120 different subjects was used. High-throughput TCR immunosequencing, statistical association of individual TCRs with disease status, and machine learning were combined to predict cytomegalovirus infection status. A later analysis re-examined previously published TCR beta repertoires from hundreds of donors and added high-resolution HLA genotyping to investigate patterns of TCR occurrence. The later analysis used no new phenotypic data to find candidate immune exposures, relying instead on TCR beta sequences and their occurrence across donors. To decide whether each TCR beta V gene segment behaved as functional or pseudogenic, an earlier analysis of 587 of the donors relied on high-throughput TCR beta sequencing. Donor age, sex, ethnicity and CMV serostatus were collected together with the repertoire data. A later genetic analysis took genome-wide SNP genotypes for about 55% of the roughly 670 donors and used that subset as a discovery cohort. Every discovery cohort repertoire had been produced on one sequencing platform. HLA typing covered class I and class II loci at four-digit resolution. Typing coverage differed by locus: A, B, C, DRB1 and DQB1 were typed in about 629-640 donors, DQA1 in about 510, DPA1 in 600 to 610, and DPB1 in just under 480. Roughly 5 DR-DQ haplotypes were handled as single units for association and clustering because linkage in the cohort was strong. Among 300 to 500 genotyped donors of the cohort, an average of roughly 230,000 unique TCR beta nucleotide sequences was sequenced per donor, of which about 19% were non-productive.

Overall study outcomes, separate from this receptor: Linkage disequilibrium might explain the correlated functional status among segregating V segments, but an unknown experimental factor could not be ruled out. In the study, 150 to 200 TCR beta chains were listed as associated with cytomegalovirus. A cluster of highly shared sequence variants was judged likely to be a technical artifact of the sequencing pipeline. Immune exposure information for the cohort was limited to CMV serostatus. Roughly uniform sequencing depth across donors was assumed in presence/absence analyses, although this assumption may not hold. Because some donors lacked HLA typing at each locus, the association tests relied only on the typed subset. When HLA alleles, especially DR and DQ, strongly co-occurred, TCR associations were difficult to assign to individual alleles. A later genetic analysis reported fewer N-insertions in productive TCRs among donors in an Asian-associated ancestry cluster than the approximately 700-donor mean. Some IMGT-functional V segments, including TRBV6-2 and TRBV6-3, could not be told apart with the 87-base-pair reads, so those segments were excluded. Only TCR beta chains were sequenced in this cohort, and the absence of alpha or paired-chain data limited detectable features. According to a later analysis, TCR association rates differed among HLA loci, with DRB1 alleles showing the most associated TCRs and HLA-C alleles showing the fewest. Because counts were too low, about 18 rarely observed V segments, including chromosome 9 orphons, were excluded from the earlier analysis of 500 to 700 of the donors. An association between a missense DCLRE1C variant and V-gene and J-gene trimming of TCR beta chains was found in a later genetic analysis and replicated in an independent cohort. A further reported finding was that TCR beta sequences accurately predicted the HLA-A and HLA-B alleles for most subjects in the first cohort. Most TCR sequences were observed very rarely across donors, whereas some public TCRs were present in many individuals. At a false discovery rate of 0.05, a later analysis linked around 15,000 TCR beta sequences to specific HLA alleles. In an earlier analysis of 500 to 650 of the donors, most TCR beta V segments appeared in productive rearrangements about 87% or about 30% of the time, broadly matching IMGT annotations. In both the original and validation cohorts, the classifier was reported to diagnose cytomegalovirus status with high specificity and sensitivity. In a later analysis, most CMV-associated TCR beta chains were found to appear HLA-restricted, with HLA associations seemingly driven largely by CMV exposure. In a later analysis, HLA-associated TCR beta chains showed more clonal expansion and lower generation probabilities than non-associated chains that were equally common. A later analysis reported that several top co-occurrence clusters appeared linked to parvovirus B19, influenza, CMV and Epstein-Barr virus. According to the authors, the approach could potentially be generalized to other disease states and immunological phenotypes. A few of the identified cytomegalovirus-associated TCR beta chains were confirmed in vitro to be specific for cytomegalovirus antigens.

Library preparation employed the immunoSEQ multiplex PCR assay. The multiplex PCR relied on a mix of 60 forward primers for TCR Vbeta segments and 13 reverse primers for TCR Jbeta segments. The CDR3 region of rearranged TCR beta genes was amplified from genomic DNA with a multiplex PCR assay. On the Illumina HiSeq System, the amplified TCR beta libraries were sequenced as 87-base-pair reads. The study's own analysis went as follows. A later analysis tallied tens of millions of unique TCR beta chains across the 666 repertoires, and about 10 million of those chains were shared by two or more donors. Raw reads were error-corrected and collapsed into unique sequences with a nearest-neighbor algorithm that merged closely related sequences to remove PCR and sequencing errors. To assign V, D and J gene segments, CDR3 sequences were aligned to IMGT reference sequences. For a sequence to be retained, a match of at least six nucleotides was required to both a V gene segment and a J gene segment. A rearrangement was called productive if the CDR3 had no stop codons and remained in frame with V and J, and every other rearrangement was called non-productive. Following IMGT convention, CDR3 was defined as the stretch from the second conserved V-encoded cysteine up to the conserved J-encoded phenylalanine. Sequences without an unambiguous match to a single V gene segment were excluded from the earlier analysis of 450 to 750 of the donors. In an earlier analysis of some 590 of the donors, a V segment was called functional when productive rearrangements were above 56.7%, and segregating when the standard deviation between donors exceeded 5%. A statistical classification framework was built to diagnose cytomegalovirus status from the catalog of TCR beta chain sequences. V and J gene assignment, in a later analysis, came from comparing TCR nucleotide sequences with IMGT/GENE-DB human TR gene sequences. The TCRdist pipeline was used in a later analysis to assign CDR3 sequences and most-parsimonious VDJ recombination scenarios. In a later analysis, each TCR beta chain was defined by its CDR3 amino acid sequence together with its V-gene family, and reads without a unique V-gene family were excluded. A later analysis removed 500 to 600 highly shared, low-generation-probability nucleotide sequences to deal with suspected cross-contamination and a sequencing artifact. For each public chain, a later analysis derived a clonal expansion index from normalized ranks of inferred template counts within each repertoire. A later analysis computed generation probabilities with a VDJ recombination model fitted to out-of-frame rearrangements, and checked the results against IGoR. In a later analysis, TCR-TCR, TCR-HLA and TCR-CMV co-occurrence was scored with hypergeometric tests, and a repertoire-size bias correction was applied to TCR pairs. False discovery rates were estimated in a later analysis by permuting HLA or CMV assignments 20 times. In a later analysis, co-occurring TCRs were grouped with DBSCAN, and TCRdist sequence similarity was added when clustering was performed within HLA-allele-positive subsets. Co-occurrence clustering excluded repertoires with fewer than 30,000 or more than 120,000 public chains, plus five with anomalous nucleotide sharing. Imported from immuneACCESS, the table was reduced by TCRdb to in-frame sequences with V and J called. These copies leave out some clones; in studies compared against another copy, an unresolved V gene accounts for under half, and the cause of the remainder is not known. That table is the source of V, J and clone size, and D and trimming were worked out from the DNA. Recorded for this sample are 110,000 or so clones; under 80% of them occurred a single time. The leading ten clones occupy around 3.9% of the sample.

The cohort was made up of approximately 670 healthy bone marrow donors. At the time of sampling, every cohort member was nominally healthy, though immune exposures that went unrecorded were likely present. The donor tested CMV seropositive and was one of the 289 seropositive cohort members. A peripheral blood sample was collected from each donor, and TCR beta sequencing was performed on peripheral blood mononuclear cells. The Qiagen DNeasy Blood Extraction Kit was used to extract genomic DNA from the blood cell samples. As to this clone: The clone's antigen remains unknown. No base quality values were provided; no much bigger clone lies one nucleotide off.

Including the terminal cysteine and phenylalanine, the CDR3 comprises 15 residues. The retained sequence is limited to the CDR3, 45 bases, with the frame set at the first base. Via the germline V gene, CDR1 is SGDLS and CDR2 YYNGEE. V loses 3 bases, J loses 3 bases, and the germline ends lie 13 bases apart. This sequence originates from a woman aged 40 to 50 in good health and CMV-seropositive. Rearrangement joined TRBV9 to TRBJ2-1; tentative D gene TRBD2, with 6 bases matching. The specimen sequenced was PBMCs. CDR3 loop: CASSEIGGNYNEQFF. The DNA is as follows: TGTGCCAGCAGCGAAATCGGCGGGAACTACAATGAGCAGTTCTTC.